Each of the 7 T cell receptor beta chains below was sequenced from the same sample in a study of T cell responses to AZD1222 COVID-19 vaccine. Profiling relied on immunoSEQ multiplex PCR, and the TCRdb table lists in-frame clones only, not all of them. The profile shows 90,000 to 110,000 clones, more than 75% of them singletons. Sequencing was performed on peripheral blood, taken 28 days after the second AZD1222 dose. Receptors originate from an adult who received the AZD1222 COVID-19 vaccine.

This clone showed up just once. J is TRBJ2-7 and V is TRBV3-1 (or the pseudogene TRBV3-2); the D gene is possibly TRBD2 (5 bases). Germline CDR1 LGHDT, CDR2 YNNKEL (reference sequence). V was trimmed by 1 base and J by 7 bases, leaving 11 bases between them. This CDR3 is 13 amino acids long. DNA of the CDR3: TGTGCCAGCAGCCAAGTTGGACTTGGGGAGCAGTACTTC. This codes for CASSQVGLGEQYF.

This clone came up a few times. The chain combines TRBV19 with TRBJ2-7; 11 bases fit TRBD2. This CDR3 has 15 amino acids. CDR1 is LNHDA and CDR2 is SQIVND in the germline V gene (reference sequence). V shed 2 bases and J 5 bases; nucleotides not matched to a gene: 5. The CDR3: CASSITSGRIDEQYF. As DNA, the CDR3 is TGTGCCAGTAGTATAACTAGCGGGAGAATCGACGAGCAGTACTTC.

The rearrangement joins TRBV11-2 to TRBJ2-3; TRBD2 aligns across 14 bases. J was trimmed by 8 bases and V by 5 bases; bases with no gene match: 9. The germline V gene has CDR1 SGHAT and CDR2 FQNNGV. The CDR3 runs to 16 residues. The CDR3 nucleotides read TGTGCCAGCAGCCCCCCGGGACTAGCGGGGGAGGCTACGCAGTATTTT. This sequence encodes CASSPPGLAGEATQYF. Complete variable domain (other parts from reference TRBV11-2 and TRBJ2-3): EAGVAQSPRYKIIEKRQSVAFWCNPISGHATLYWYQQILGQGPKLLIQFQNNGVVDDSQLPKDRFSAERLKGVDSTLKIQPAKLEDSAVYLCASSPPGLAGEATQYFGPGTRLTVL.

The rearrangement links TRBV11-2 to TRBJ1-2, with D perhaps TRBD1 (6 bases). The CDR3 totals 13 residues. CDR1 and CDR2 from the germline V gene are SGHAT and FQNNGV. Trimming took 5 bases from V and 8 from J, leaving 15 bases between them. Here the CDR3 DNA reads TGTGCCAGCAGCCTTAGCGGGACATGGGGCTACACCTTC. It specifies CASSLSGTWGYTF.

The CDR3 DNA sequence: TGCGCCAGCAGCCTCCAGGGGGGCAATTCACCCCTCCACTTT. Translating it yields CASSLQGGNSPLHF. The V call is TRBV4-3, the J call TRBJ1-6; 7 bases are a match to TRBD1. Trimming at V came to 4 bases and at J to 7 bases, leaving 4 bases not matched to a gene. CDR1 and CDR2 (germline): LGHNA, YSLEER. CDR3 size: 14 residues.

The chain couples TRBV9 to TRBJ1-5; D gene unclear. V lost 4 bases, J lost 1 base, and 6 bases lay in between. Per the germline V gene, CDR1 is SGDLS and CDR2 is YYNGEE. The CDR3 runs 13 residues. The CDR3 nucleotides are TGTGCCAGCAGCAGGGAGAGCAATCAGCCCCAGCATTTT. This encodes CASSRESNQPQHF.

V usage is TRBV12-2 and J usage is TRBJ2-7; TRBD2 was called by the table and not checked on the DNA. TRBV12-2 is marked as a pseudogene. This CDR3 region has 18 residues. The CDR3 DNA reads as TGTGCAAGTCGCTTAGAGCTTCACTACGAGCGGAGAGGTTACGAGCAGTACTTC. Protein sequence: CASRLELHYERRGYEQYF.